This TCR beta chain was identified during a study of OX40 agonist ivuxolimab in advanced cancers. Study background: Each patient was given ivuxolimab into a vein every 2 weeks, at 0.01 to 10 mg/kg.

About this clone: What it binds is unknown.

CDR1 is SGHRS and CDR2 is YFSETQ in the germline V gene. Trimming at V came to 0 bases and at J to 0 bases, leaving 3 bases not matched to a gene. This CDR3 spans 16 amino acids. Libraries were prepared by immunoSEQ multiplex PCR; TCRdb keeps only in-frame clonotypes and omits some of them. The sample has 60,000 to 95,000 clones; more than 75% are singletons. Study-wide findings and caveats: At 0.1 to 3.0 mg/kg, CD4+ and CD8+ blood T cells expanded clonally by week 6. Relative to CD4+, CD8+ T cells held more expanded clones on average.

This sample comprised CD4+ or CD8+ T cells sorted from blood, obtained in a trial of the OX40 agonist ivuxolimab. The rearrangement joins TRBV5-1 to TRBJ2-7; 10 positions match TRBD2. This clonotype was sampled from an adult with an advanced solid tumor such as melanoma, head and neck, liver or kidney cancer. CDR3 sequence reads: CASSLGTSGASYEQYF. The CDR3 DNA reads TGCGCCAGCAGCTTGGGGACTAGCGGTGCCTCCTACGAGCAGTACTTC.